This TCR beta chain was found in a study of cytotoxic CD8 clonotypes in ibrutinib-treated CLL. The overall study: The patient breakdown showed 10 to 12 relapsed/refractory and under 16 treatment-naive cases, with 17 to 18 IGHV unmutated.

Regarding this clone: Its antigen is not known.

Germline lookup yields CDR1 SGHNT and CDR2 YYREEE (reference sequence). V was shortened by 2 bases and J by 3 bases, with 22 bases between the two germline ends. This CDR3 spans 18 amino acids. Generated by immunoSEQ multiplex PCR, the TCRdb table keeps only in-frame clones and is missing some. The sample lists 150,000 to 200,000 clones; around 70% were seen once. The study, taken as a whole, reports: Before falling back toward baseline at progression, clonality had risen at the time of ibrutinib response. Patients showed higher baseline clonality than age-matched healthy donors, and it tracked circulating CD8+ T-cell counts.

The material sequenced was PBMCs, taken after 24 months of ibrutinib treatment. The chain joins TRBV5-4 to TRBJ2-3; perhaps D is TRBD1 or TRBD2 (5 bases each). This receptor was obtained from a human donor with chronic lymphocytic leukemia. CDR3 loop: CASSFTGRGNWGTDTQYF. As DNA, the CDR3 is TGTGCCAGCAGCTTTACGGGTCGCGGCAATTGGGGGACAGATACGCAGTATTTT. Full variable domain (outside the CDR3, taken from reference TRBV5-4 and TRBJ2-3): ETGVTQSPTHLIKTRGQQVTLRCSSQSGHNTVSWYQQALGQGPQFIFQYYREEENGRGNFPPRFSGLQFPNYSSELNVNALELDDSALYLCASSFTGRGNWGTDTQYFGPGTRLTVL.